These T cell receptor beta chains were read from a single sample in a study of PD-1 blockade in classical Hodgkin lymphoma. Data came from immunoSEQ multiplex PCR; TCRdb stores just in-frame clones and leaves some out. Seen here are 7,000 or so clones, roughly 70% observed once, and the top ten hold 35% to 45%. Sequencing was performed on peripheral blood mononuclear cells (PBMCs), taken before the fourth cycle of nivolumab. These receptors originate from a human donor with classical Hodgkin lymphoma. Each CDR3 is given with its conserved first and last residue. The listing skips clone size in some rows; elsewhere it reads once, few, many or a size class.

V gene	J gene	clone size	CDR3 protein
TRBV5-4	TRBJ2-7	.	CASSDTLGSLNQQYF
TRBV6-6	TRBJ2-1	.	CASVGIRQPYNEQFF
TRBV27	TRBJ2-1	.	CASSFGAGGINEQFF
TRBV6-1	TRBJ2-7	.	CASSAYEQYF
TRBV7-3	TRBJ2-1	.	CASSSVPLAGEQFF
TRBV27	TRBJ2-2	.	CASSQTSGTVPGELFF
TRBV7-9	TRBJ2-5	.	CASSLEAETQYF
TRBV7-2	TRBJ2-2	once	CASSLPPTSPGELFF
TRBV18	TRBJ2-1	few	CASSPPGSGTNHEQFF
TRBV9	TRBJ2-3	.	CASSVEDGSTDTQYF
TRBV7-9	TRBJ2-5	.	CASSLVGMEETQYF
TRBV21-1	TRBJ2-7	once	CASSNTGALFYEQYF
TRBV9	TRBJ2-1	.	CASTRDSGNEQFF
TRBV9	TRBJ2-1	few	CASSVFGGVNEQFF
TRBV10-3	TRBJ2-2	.	CAIRGTGRFSNTGELFF
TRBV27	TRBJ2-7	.	CASSPTSGRSYEQYF
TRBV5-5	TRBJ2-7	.	CASTLTESEQYF
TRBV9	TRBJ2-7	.	CATFRTGIHGHEQYF
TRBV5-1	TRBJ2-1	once	CASNLRDRGYNEQFF
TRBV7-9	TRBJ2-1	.	CASSSGTGEFF
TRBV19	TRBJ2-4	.	CASSIQGRANIQYF
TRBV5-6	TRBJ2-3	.	CASSLVGLEGTDTQYF
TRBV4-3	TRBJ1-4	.	CASSQDFQSFNEKLFF
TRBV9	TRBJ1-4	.	CASSGRAQDEKLFF
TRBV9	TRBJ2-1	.	CASSGEGRRYNEQFF
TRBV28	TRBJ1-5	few	CASSLHARGGGNQPQHF
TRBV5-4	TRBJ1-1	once	CASSGGPMNTEAFF
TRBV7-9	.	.	CASSLVDYEQYF
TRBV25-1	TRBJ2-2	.	CASSPSGELFF
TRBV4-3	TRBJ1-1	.	CASSQDREGKPFF
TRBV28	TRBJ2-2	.	CASSLYFPTGELFF
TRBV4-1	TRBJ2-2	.	CASSQDRGRALGELFF
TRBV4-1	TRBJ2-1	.	CASSHPASGSSYNEQFF
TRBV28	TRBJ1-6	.	CASSLSRGFSPLHF
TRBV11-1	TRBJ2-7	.	CASSFAGGSYEQYF
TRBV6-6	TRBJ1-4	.	CASSYSRGLEKLFF
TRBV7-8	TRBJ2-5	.	CASSLGGSGKTQYF
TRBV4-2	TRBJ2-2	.	CASSVHRDTGELFF